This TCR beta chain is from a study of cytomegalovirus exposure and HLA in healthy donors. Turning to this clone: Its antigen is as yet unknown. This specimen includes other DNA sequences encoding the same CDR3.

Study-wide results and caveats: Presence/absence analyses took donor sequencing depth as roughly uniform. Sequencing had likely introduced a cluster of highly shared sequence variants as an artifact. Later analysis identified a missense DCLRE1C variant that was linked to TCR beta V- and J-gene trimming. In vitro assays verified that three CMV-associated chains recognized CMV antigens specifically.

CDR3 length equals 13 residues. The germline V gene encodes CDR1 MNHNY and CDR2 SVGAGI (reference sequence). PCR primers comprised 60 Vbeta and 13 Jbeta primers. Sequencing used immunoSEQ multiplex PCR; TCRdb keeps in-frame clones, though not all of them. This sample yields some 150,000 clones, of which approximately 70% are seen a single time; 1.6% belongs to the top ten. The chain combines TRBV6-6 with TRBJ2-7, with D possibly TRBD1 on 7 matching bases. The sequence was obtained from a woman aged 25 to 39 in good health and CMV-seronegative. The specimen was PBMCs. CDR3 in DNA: TGTGCCAGCAGTGCGGGACAGTACTACGGGCAGTACGTC. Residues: CASSAGQYYGQYV.